This TCR beta chain is from a study of post-analysis software for immune sequencing data. Notes on the study in general: In patients, about five TRBV segments were more frequent than in controls, with TRBV5-6, TRBV5-1 and TRBV20-1 among them.

Presence of unique molecular identifiers characterized the TCR beta cDNA libraries. Each CDR3 protein gets one entry after TCRdb re-called the PCR reads with MiXCR. Of hundreds of thousands of distinct CDR3 sequences listed, around 40% are singletons. V gave up 7 bases and J gave up 9 bases; unmatched junction bases: 22. The germline CDR1 and CDR2 sequences are LGHNT and FRNRAP. This CDR3 has 19 amino acids. This clonotype has more than one count but fewer than ten. As yet, its antigen is unknown. This chain joins TRBV12-5 and TRBJ2-1, with 12 bases that match TRBD2. The source is a girl aged 10-17 years with multiple sclerosis. The sequenced sample consisted of blood. The CDR3 DNA follows: TGTGCTAGTGCCCCGCGACTAGCGGGAGTCGTGGGCTATATCGGTGAGCAGTTCTTC. It is translated as CASAPRLAGVVGYIGEQFF. The full variable domain, with the rest looked up from reference TRBV12-5 and TRBJ2-1, is DARVTQTPRHKVTEMGQEVTMRCQPILGHNTVFWYRQTMMQGLELLAYFRNRAPLDDSGMPKDRFSAEMPDATLATLKIQPSEPRDSAVYFCASAPRLAGVVGYIGEQFFGPGTRLTVL.